A single sample gave rise to the 30 T cell receptor beta chains below, sequenced in a study of CD8+CD57+ T cells in acquired aplastic anemia. Flow cytometry had shown expanded CD8+CD57+ cells in the patients chosen for sequencing. The template used for profiling TCR beta VDJ and CDR3 was genomic DNA. TCRdb reprocessed the reads via MiXCR and lists one record per CDR3 protein. In the table there are around 250,000 distinct CDR3 sequences, 70% to 85% of which are singletons. Sequenced material: sorted CD4+, CD8+, or CD8+CD57+ T cells (not recorded which) from PBMCs. The receptors originated from a human donor with aplastic anemia.

DNA for the CDR3: TGTGCCAGCAGTGAATCGGGGAAACATGAGGAAGCTTTCTTT. Translating gives CASSESGKHEEAFF. V is TRBV14 and J is TRBJ1-1; no firm D call. The CDR3 contains 14 residues. CDR1 and CDR2 from the germline V gene are SGHDN and FVKESK. V was cut by 6 bases and J by 8 bases, with 19 bases left in between.

The rearrangement uses TRBV7-8 and TRBJ2-7; TRBD1 is a possible D gene (5 bases). The germline gives CDR1 SGHVS, CDR2 FQNEAQ. Trimming stripped 4 bases from V and 2 bases from J, with 12 bases between. The CDR3 spans 14 residues. The CDR3 nucleotides are TGTGCCAGCAGCTGGGGTGGGGCCACCTACGAGCAGTACTTC. It is translated as CASSWGGATYEQYF.

Regarding this clonotype: Sequence at one end of the junction differs from germline and may be a read error. The gene calls are TRBV7-8 and TRBJ2-3, with D possibly TRBD1 on 6 matching bases. The germline gives CDR1 SGHVS, CDR2 FQNEAQ. CDR3 length: 13 residues. The CDR3 sequence: CASRVGGADTPYF. The CDR3 DNA follows: TGTGCCAGCAGGGTAGGGGGAGCTGACACGCCGTATTTT.

This clonotype has a handful of counts. The chain couples TRBV7-9 to TRBJ2-6, with D perhaps assigned TRBD1 or TRBD2 (5 bases each). The CDR3 loop spans 16 amino acids. V was pared by 1 base and J by 14 bases, with 21 bases between. Germline V gives CDR1 SEHNR, CDR2 FQNEAQ (reference sequence). In DNA, the CDR3 is TGTGCCAGCAGCTTAGGGGACCAAGAGACCCAGTACTTCCTGACTTTC. Translating it yields CASSLGDQETQYFLTF. Looking up the rest from reference TRBV7-9 and TRBJ2-6 gives the full variable domain: DTGVSQNPRHKITKRGQNVTFRCDPISEHNRLYWYRQTLGQGPEFLTYFQNEAQLEKSRLLSDRFSAERPKGSFSTLEIQRTEQGDSAMYLCASSLGDQETQYFLTFGAGSRLTVL.

The J gene is TRBJ1-5, the V gene TRBV9, with a weak D call TRBD1 (5 bases). CDR3 length: 16 residues. Trimming removed 4 bases from V and 11 bases from J, with 25 bases in between. In germline, CDR1 is SGDLS, CDR2 YYNGEE. CDR3 in amino acids: CASSLAGGAVQETQHF. The CDR3, as DNA: TGTGCCAGCAGCCTGGCGGGCGGGGCGGTACAAGAGACCCAGCATTTT.

The V gene is TRBV9, the J gene TRBJ2-1; 13 bases are shared with TRBD2. V lost 4 bases and J lost 11; bases outside the gene matches: 12. Germline CDR1 reads SGDLS; CDR2 reads YYNGEE. The CDR3 totals 16 residues. CDR3 nucleotides: TGTGCCAGCAGCCACTGGACTAGCGGGAGTAATGAGCAGCAGTTCTTC. The encoded protein is CASSHWTSGSNEQQFF.

Concerning this clonotype itself: Its ends do not fully match the called genes, so a read error is possible. This rearrangement joins TRBV7-8 to TRBJ2-3; D assignment may be TRBD1 or TRBD2 (5 bases each). CDR1 SGHVS and CDR2 FQNEAQ come from the germline V gene. The CDR3 runs 14 residues. DNA of the CDR3: TGTGCCAGCAGCTTAGATCCGGACGGGGCAGCCCTTTACTTT. The encoded protein is CASSLDPDGAALYF.

To note about this clonotype: Relative to the germline gene, one junction end is altered; a read error may explain this. The V gene is TRBV7-9, the J gene TRBJ2-3; the D gene is possibly TRBD2 (5 bases). This CDR3 spans 14 amino acids. The germline V gene encodes CDR1 SEHNR and CDR2 FQNEAQ (reference sequence). CDR3 amino acids: CASSLSGGQFTGPF. The DNA for the CDR3 is TGTGCCAGCAGCTTATCAGGAGGTCAGTTTACCGGGCCATTT.

For this clonotype: Relative to the germline gene, one junction end is altered; a read error may explain this. The rearrangement links TRBV7-8 to TRBJ2-3; D may be TRBD1 (5 bases). Germline V CDR1 and CDR2: SGHVS, FQNEAQ. The CDR3 sequence is 14 residues long. CDR3 bases: TGTGCCAGCAGCTTTGATCCAGGTCCGACAGCCCTTTCCTTT. Translated, it gives CASSFDPGPTALSF. Supplemented by reference TRBV7-8 and TRBJ2-3, the full variable domain reads GAGVSQSPRYKVAKRGQDVALRCDPISGHVSLFWYQQALGQGPEFLTYFQNEAQLDKSGLPSDRFFAERPEGSVSTLKIQRTQQEDSAVYLCASSFDPGPTALSFGPGTRLTVL.

The J gene is TRBJ2-7, the V gene TRBV7-3; weak D call: TRBD1 (6 bases). Trimming stripped 6 bases from V and 2 bases from J, with 11 bases between. The CDR3 is made up of 13 amino acids. Germline V gene lookup returns CDR1 SGHTA and CDR2 FQGTGA. The CDR3 region has the DNA TGTGCCAGCAGAGGACAGTCGACCTACGAGCAGTACTTC. It codes for CASRGQSTYEQYF.

The sample holds many counts of this clonotype. The chain links TRBV12-3 or TRBV12-4 to TRBJ2-3; D is unclear. This CDR3 comprises 11 residues. Trimming shortened V by 6 bases and J by 5 bases, and 6 bases separated the two germline ends. The CDR3 sequence: CASRWGDTQYF. The CDR3 DNA follows: TGTGCCAGCAGATGGGGAGATACGCAGTATTTT.

As concerns this clonotype: The junction does not match germline at one end; this may be a read error. DNA of the CDR3: TGTGCCAGCAGCGCGTGCGGGACAGGGGCGCAGTATTTT. Encoded protein: CASSACGTGAQYF. The chain recombines TRBV5-1 with TRBJ2-3; 10 bases are a match to TRBD1. The CDR3 has 13 amino acids. From germline, CDR1 is SGHRS and CDR2 YFSETQ.

The rearrangement joins TRBV7-9 to TRBJ1-2; tentatively, D is TRBD1 (6 bases). This CDR3 region has 15 residues. Germline V gene sequence: CDR1 SEHNR, CDR2 FQNEAQ (reference sequence). V was shortened by 7 bases and J by 14 bases, with 29 bases between the two germline ends. CDR3 sequence reads: CASTSVRGPDTQYTF. CDR3 bases: TGTGCCAGCACTAGCGTCAGGGGCCCAGATACGCAGTATACCTTC.

This clonotype was detected a few times. Here the CDR3 omits its conserved ending phenylalanine or tryptophan, so a read error is the likely source. No DNA is shown, since the ends of the CDR3 on it are uncertain; the CDR3 is the one TCRdb lists. The chain combines TRBV6-5 with TRBJ1-6. The CDR3 is made up of 9 amino acids, end residues included. Germline V gene lookup returns CDR1 MNHEY and CDR2 SVGAGI. CDR3 amino acids: CASKDGTNS.

This clonotype was recorded at least ten times. The chain carries TRBV12-3 or TRBV12-4 and TRBJ1-1; D is undetermined. Trimming took off 11 bases at V and 4 bases at J, with 17 bases between the two ends. The length of the CDR3 is 13 residues. The CDR3 region is CASRLGSGTEAFF. For the CDR3, the DNA is TGTGCCTCTCGGCTGGGATCGGGCACTGAAGCTTTCTTT.

This sequence joins TRBV7-3 and TRBJ2-7; perhaps D is TRBD1 or TRBD2 (5 bases each). V was trimmed by 3 bases and J by 1 base, leaving 22 bases between them. The CDR3 length is 18 residues. Germline V lookup: CDR1 SGHTA, CDR2 FQGTGA. CDR3: CASSFPPAGTAFSYEQYV. CDR3 coding DNA: TGTGCCAGCAGCTTTCCCCCCGCCGGGACGGCGTTTTCCTACGAGCAGTACGTC.

The sample holds one count of this clonotype. Without the conserved terminal phenylalanine or tryptophan, this CDR3 likely stems from a read error. The DNA is omitted, as the CDR3 cannot be located on it reliably, and the CDR3 follows TCRdb's listing. The chain employs TRBV9 and TRBJ2-3; the tabulated D call, TRBD1, remains unverified against the DNA. 13 amino acids form the CDR3, both terminal residues included. Germline V gene data show CDR1 as SGDLS and CDR2 as YYNGEE. The CDR3: CASSVGAAGNQPL.

This clonotype has more than one count but fewer than ten. The conserved final phenylalanine or tryptophan is absent from the CDR3, which likely points to a read error. The limits of the CDR3 on the DNA are not certain, so only TCRdb's listed CDR3 is given. The rearrangement links TRBV2 to TRBJ1-1; the D call TRBD1 from the table was never checked on the DNA. Including both end residues, the CDR3 is 15 amino acids long. Germline CDR1 and CDR2: SNHLY and FYNNEI. CDR3 in amino acids: CASGDGGTDTQDFFP.

Concerning this clonotype itself: An end of the junction does not agree with germline; a read error may underlie this. This chain connects TRBV15 to TRBJ2-5; no clear D. CDR1 is LNHNV, CDR2 YYDKDF, per germline (reference sequence). This CDR3 comprises 14 residues. CDR3 bases: TGTGCCACCAGCAGAGGCTGCGGCAAAGAGCCCCAGTACTTC. Its protein product is CATSRGCGKEPQYF.

CDR3 amino acids: CAISDSGTGYDTF. The CDR3, as DNA: TGTGCCATCAGTGATTCCGGGACAGGGTATGACACCTTC. The V and J genes are TRBV10-3 and TRBJ1-2, with 9 bases fitting TRBD1. V was clipped by 3 bases and J by 12 bases; unmatched bases: 8. CDR1 and CDR2 from the germline V gene are ENHRY and SYGVKD. CDR3 length equals 13 residues.

This clonotype appeared once. Being one base from a much bigger clone, this may be a read error. The CDR3: CASSLAGCPDTHEQFF. The CDR3 coding sequence is TGTGCCAGCAGCTTAGCGGGATGTCCCGATACGCATGAGCAGTTCTTC. The chain is built from TRBV7-8 and TRBJ2-1; no definite D call. The germline V gene has CDR1 SGHVS and CDR2 FQNEAQ. The CDR3 is made up of 16 amino acids. The germline V and J ends were trimmed by 0 bases and 8 bases, with 17 bases remaining between them. The variable domain in full, completed from reference TRBV7-8 and TRBJ2-1, reads GAGVSQSPRYKVAKRGQDVALRCDPISGHVSLFWYQQALGQGPEFLTYFQNEAQLDKSGLPSDRFFAERPEGSVSTLKIQRTQQEDSAVYLCASSLAGCPDTHEQFFGPGTRLTVL.

This clonotype was counted a few times. The chain combines TRBV10-3 with TRBJ2-5; TRBD2 matches at 10 bases. Germline CDR1 ENHRY, CDR2 SYGVKD. This CDR3 comprises 13 residues. Trimming at V came to 8 bases and at J to 5 bases, leaving 5 bases not matched to a gene. The CDR3 loop is CAIGTSETETQYF. In DNA, the CDR3 is TGTGCCATCGGGACTAGCGAGACGGAGACCCAGTACTTC.

On this clonotype: As the CDR3 is not closed by the conserved phenylalanine or tryptophan, this likely results from a read error. Because the CDR3's place on the DNA is in doubt, the DNA is left out and the CDR3 is given as listed by TCRdb. The chain employs TRBV12-3 or TRBV12-4 and TRBJ1-2; the tabulated D call, TRBD1, remains unverified against the DNA. From its first to its last residue, the CDR3 has 10 amino acids. The CDR3 loop reads CASSLERVTV.

The chain couples TRBV7-6 to TRBJ2-1; D ambiguous. This CDR3 is 13 amino acids long. V lost 7 bases, J lost 9 bases, and 16 bases lay in between. CDR1 SGHVS and CDR2 FNYEAQ come from the germline V gene. The CDR3 protein is CASNLNSGIEQFF. The CDR3 nucleotides read TGTGCCAGCAACTTGAACTCCGGAATTGAGCAGTTCTTC.

This chain joins TRBV7-8 and TRBJ2-5; D call uncertain. The V end lost 5 bases, the J end lost 5 bases, and 15 bases lay between the germline ends. This CDR3 spans 14 amino acids. The germline CDR1 and CDR2 sequences are SGHVS and FQNEAQ. CDR3 sequence (DNA): TGTGCCAGCAGCAGAGGTCCAGACGGGGAGACCCAGTACTTC. This codes for CASSRGPDGETQYF.

Of note for this clonotype: One end of the junction varies from germline; a read error may be responsible. This sequence joins TRBV15 and TRBJ2-3, with D possibly matching TRBD2 (5 bases). The CDR3 covers 14 residues. CDR1 is LNHNV, CDR2 YYDKDF, per germline (reference sequence). Written as DNA, the CDR3 is TGTGCCAGCAGCTTAGGGAGCGATCCCGATACGCAGTACTTT. Translated, it gives CASSLGSDPDTQYF. Using reference TRBV15 and TRBJ2-3 for the parts outside the CDR3, the full variable domain is DAMVIQNPRYQVTQFGKPVTLSCSQTLNHNVMYWYQQKSSQAPKLLFHYYDKDFNNEADTPDNFQSRRPNTSFCFLDIRSPGLGDTAMYLCASSLGSDPDTQYFGPGTRLTVL.

The V call is TRBV5-5, the J call TRBJ1-1, with 7 bases aligning to TRBD1. Trimming took 4 bases from V and 2 from J; bases not matched to a gene: 14. Germline CDR1 and CDR2: SGHKS and YYEKEE (reference sequence). The CDR3 contains 17 residues. The CDR3 is CASSVDHRQGGNTEAFF. DNA of the CDR3: TGTGCCAGCAGCGTAGATCACAGACAGGGAGGAAACACTGAAGCTTTCTTT.

The V and J genes are TRBV9 and TRBJ1-1; D ambiguous. The germline gives CDR1 SGDLS, CDR2 YYNGEE. This CDR3 comprises 15 residues. V dropped 0 bases and J dropped 10 bases, with 19 bases sitting between them. Here the CDR3 reads CASSVGVSRNEPAFF. Written as DNA, the CDR3 is TGTGCCAGCAGCGTAGGGGTCTCGAGAAATGAGCCAGCTTTCTTT.

This clonotype was seen only once. The chain's CDR3 is CASSLAGRDAKYF. In DNA, the CDR3 is TGTGCCAGCAGCTTAGCGGGCAGAGATGCGAAGTATTTT. J is TRBJ2-3 and V is TRBV7-8, with D unresolved. The CDR3 is 13 residues long. The V and J ends lost 0 bases and 13 bases respectively, with 14 bases between them. Germline loops: CDR1 SGHVS, CDR2 FQNEAQ.

Turning to this clonotype: A junction end diverges from the germline sequence, so it may reflect a read error. This chain uses TRBV7-9 with TRBJ2-1; 8 bases align to TRBD2. Per germline, CDR1 SEHNR and CDR2 FQNEAQ (reference sequence). This CDR3 is built from 14 residues. CDR3 DNA: TGCGCCAGCAGTCCGGGACTAGGTCACAATGAGCAGTTCTTC. It encodes CASSPGLGHNEQFF.